The 28 T cell receptor beta chains given below trace back to one sample, sequenced in a study of PD-L1 blockade in urothelial cancer (dated by TCRdb to the late 2010s). What this sample's time point label stands for: peripheral blood 6 weeks after treatment start. Library construction relied on the immunoSEQ multiplex PCR assay. Drawn from immuneACCESS, this table holds only the in-frame rearrangements with V and J called that TCRdb kept. Clones are partly lost; checked studies trace under half to an unresolved V gene and leave the rest unexplained. In this sample the table shows 53,000 or so clones, 88% of which occur a single time. About 2.6% of the sample is in the top ten clones. The sequenced sample was PBMCs, obtained around atezolizumab (anti-PD-L1) treatment. The source of these receptors is a man aged 55 to 70 with urothelial cancer.

The chain uses TRBV11-3 and TRBJ2-1, with TRBD2 matching over 8 bases. Germline V gene sequence: CDR1 SGHNT, CDR2 YENEEA. The junction had 4 bases not matched to a gene; V was cut back by 5 bases and J by 1 base. The CDR3 runs to 15 residues. The CDR3 DNA is TGTGCCAGCAGCCGGGGGGGATTATCCTACAATGAGCAGTTCTTC. It is translated as CASSRGGLSYNEQFF. Using reference TRBV11-3 and TRBJ2-1 for the parts outside the CDR3, the full variable domain is EAGVVQSPRYKIIEKKQPVAFWCNPISGHNTLYWYLQNLGQGPELLIRYENEEAVDDSQLPKDRFSAERLKGVDSTLKIQPAELGDSAVYLCASSRGGLSYNEQFFGPGTRLTVL.

The chain couples TRBV6-5 to TRBJ1-3, with D perhaps matching TRBD1 (5 bases). CDR1 MNHEY and CDR2 SVGAGI come from the germline V gene. The CDR3 covers 16 residues. V shed 2 bases and J shed 0 bases, with 11 bases lying between them. CDR3 protein: CASSYGTGSSGNTIYF. The CDR3 DNA sequence: TGTGCCAGCAGTTACGGTACAGGAAGCTCTGGAAACACCATATATTTT.

The chain couples TRBV5-1 to TRBJ2-3, with 11 bases matching TRBD2. Trimming at V came to 4 bases and at J to 0 bases, leaving 4 bases not matched to a gene. CDR3 length: 16 amino acids. Germline CDR1 reads SGHRS; CDR2 reads YFSETQ. The CDR3: CASSLTSGVSTDTQYF. CDR3 coding DNA: TGCGCCAGCAGCCTGACTAGCGGGGTGAGCACAGATACGCAGTATTTT.

This chain uses TRBV13 with TRBJ2-3; 15 bases align to TRBD2. Germline CDR1 PRHDT, CDR2 FYEKMQ (reference sequence). V dropped 4 bases and J dropped 9; count of bases not matched to a gene: 14. The CDR3 totals 18 residues. CDR3 sequence: CASSYGLAGGQKRGTQYF. The CDR3 region has the DNA TGTGCCAGCAGCTACGGACTAGCGGGGGGGCAAAAGAGAGGGACGCAGTATTTT.

In its sample, this clone was seen a few times. J is TRBJ2-7 and V is TRBV28; weak D call: TRBD2 (6 bases). V was cut by 4 bases and J by 3 bases, with 13 bases left in between. CDR1 is MDHEN and CDR2 is SYDVKM in the germline V gene. The CDR3 spans 14 residues. CDR3 in DNA: TGTGCCAGCAGTTCGGCAGGACTAAACTACGAGCAGTACTTC. Protein product: CASSSAGLNYEQYF.

The rearrangement links TRBV7-2 to TRBJ2-5; D gene uncertain. Germline CDR1 reads SGHTA; CDR2 reads FQGNSA. This CDR3 comprises 13 residues. V was pared by 5 bases and J by 2 bases, with 9 bases between. CDR3 sequence (DNA): TGTGCCAGCAGCCACTCCCCTCAAGAGACCCAGTACTTC. As protein: CASSHSPQETQYF.

The CDR3 loop reads CASIPGTGLNQPQHF. CDR3 bases: TGTGCCAGTATTCCAGGGACAGGGTTAAATCAGCCCCAGCATTTT. This sequence joins TRBV19 and TRBJ1-5, with 9 bases identical to TRBD1. CDR3 length equals 15 residues. Germline V gene lookup returns CDR1 LNHDA and CDR2 SQIVND (reference sequence). Trimming took 7 bases from V and 4 from J; bases not matched to a gene: 8.

The V gene is TRBV5-4, the J gene TRBJ2-2; maybe TRBD2 (6 bases). The CDR3 extends over 16 amino acids. CDR1 and CDR2 from the germline V gene are SGHNT and YYREEE (reference sequence). V was cut by 5 bases and J by 5 bases, with 19 bases left in between. CDR3 in amino acids: CASSFAGGPQTGELFF. In DNA, the CDR3 is TGTGCCAGCAGTTTCGCCGGGGGACCTCAAACCGGGGAGCTGTTTTTT.

This clone was seen just once. V and J are TRBV19 and TRBJ2-7, with 11 bases that match TRBD1. Germline V CDR1 and CDR2: LNHDA, SQIVND (reference sequence). The V and J ends lost 4 bases and 3 bases, in that order; junction bases with no gene match: 8. This CDR3 spans 16 amino acids. The CDR3 bases are TGTGCCAGTAGTACTCATCCGGGACAGGGGGACTACGAGCAGTACTTC. Its translation is CASSTHPGQGDYEQYF.

The chain joins TRBV28 to TRBJ2-3, with a weak D call TRBD1 (5 bases). The CDR3 extends over 16 amino acids. Germline loops: CDR1 MDHEN, CDR2 SYDVKM. V lost 3 bases, J lost 0 bases, and 13 bases lay in between. The chain's CDR3 is CASSFQGLGSTDTQYF. The CDR3 DNA reads as TGTGCCAGCAGTTTTCAGGGCCTTGGTAGCACAGATACGCAGTATTTT.

This chain uses TRBV25-1 with TRBJ1-4; a weak D match, TRBD1 (5 bases). There are 12 residues in the CDR3. Germline loops: CDR1 MGHDK, CDR2 SYGVNS. V was clipped by 6 bases and J by 7 bases, with 9 bases between them. CDR3 nucleotide sequence: TGTGCCAGCAGGGGGCCTGGTGAAAAACTGTTTTTT. Translating gives CASRGPGEKLFF.

The J gene is TRBJ2-7, the V gene TRBV30; the match to TRBD2 covers 8 bases. The CDR3 is 13 amino acids. Germline V gene data show CDR1 as GTSNPN and CDR2 as SVGIG (reference sequence). The V and J ends lost 5 bases and 6 bases, in that order; junction bases with no gene match: 9. CDR3 coding DNA: TGTGCCTGGGACGGGAGGGTTTCGGGCGAGCAGTACTTC. It translates to CAWDGRVSGEQYF. Full variable domain (outside the CDR3, taken from reference TRBV30 and TRBJ2-7): SQTIHQWPATLVQPVGSPLSLECTVEGTSNPNLYWYRQAAGRGLQLLFYSVGIGQISSEVPQNLSASRPQDRQFILSSKKLLLSDSGFYLCAWDGRVSGEQYFGPGTRLTVT.

The chain couples TRBV6-6 to TRBJ1-1, with D perhaps TRBD1 (5 bases). The CDR3 totals 11 residues. The V end was cut by 2 bases, the J end by 8 bases, with 6 bases between. Germline CDR1 reads MNHNY; CDR2 reads SVGAGI (reference sequence). The CDR3 protein is CASSYAGEAFF. The CDR3 DNA sequence: TGTGCCAGCAGTTACGCAGGGGAAGCTTTCTTT.

The V and J genes are TRBV7-2 and TRBJ2-7; 12 bases line up with TRBD2. The CDR3 runs 15 residues. Germline values: CDR1 SGHTA, CDR2 FQGNSA. V lost 5 bases and J lost 4; bases outside the gene matches: 6. The CDR3 region has the DNA TGTGCCAGCAGCCCCGCTAGCGGGAGGGTATACGAGCAGTACTTC. Protein: CASSPASGRVYEQYF.

V is TRBV7-2 and J is TRBJ2-7; 8 bases agree with TRBD1. J gave up 4 bases and V 5 bases, and 7 bases lay outside the gene matches. Germline CDR1 SGHTA, CDR2 FQGNSA. CDR3 length: 14 amino acids. The DNA of the CDR3 is TGTGCCAGCAGCACGCAGGGGGCGGGGTACGAGCAGTACTTC. Protein sequence: CASSTQGAGYEQYF.

The chain employs TRBV7-7 and TRBJ2-1, with D possibly matching TRBD2 (5 bases). The CDR3 length is 14 residues. The V end lost 4 bases, the J end lost 6 bases, and 13 bases lay between the germline ends. Germline CDR1 SSHAT, CDR2 FNYEAQ (reference sequence). Written as DNA, the CDR3 is TGTGCCAGCAGCTCTACTCCACTAGGCAATGAGCAGTTCTTC. Translated: CASSSTPLGNEQFF.

The chain recombines TRBV5-1 with TRBJ2-3, with TRBD2 matching 12 bases. Germline V gene sequence: CDR1 SGHRS, CDR2 YFSETQ. J lost 0 bases, V lost 4 bases, and 12 bases had no gene match. The CDR3 runs to 19 residues. The CDR3 region is CASSVNLAGGPPSTDTQYF. CDR3 nucleotides: TGCGCCAGCAGCGTAAATCTAGCGGGGGGGCCCCCTAGCACAGATACGCAGTATTTT.

This clone was picked up one time. The V gene is TRBV10-1, the J gene TRBJ1-6; unclear D gene. The CDR3 runs to 16 residues. The germline CDR1 and CDR2 sequences are WNHNN and SYGVQD (reference sequence). The ends were cut back, 8 bases at V and 0 bases at J, with 14 bases in the middle. The CDR3 spells CASPEQRSSYNSPLHF. DNA for the CDR3: TGCGCCAGCCCCGAGCAGAGGAGCTCCTATAATTCACCCCTCCACTTT.

The V gene is TRBV5-1, the J gene TRBJ2-5; D might be TRBD1 (5 bases). The CDR3 loop spans 15 amino acids. Trimming removed 4 bases from V and 5 bases from J, with 18 bases in between. The germline CDR1 and CDR2 sequences are SGHRS and YFSETQ. This chain's CDR3 is CASSTGQGMGETQYF. The CDR3 DNA follows: TGCGCCAGCAGCACCGGTCAGGGTATGGGGGAGACCCAGTACTTC. The whole variable domain, remainder taken from reference TRBV5-1 and TRBJ2-5, is KAGVTQTPRYLIKTRGQQVTLSCSPISGHRSVSWYQQTPGQGLQFLFEYFSETQRNKGNFPGRFSGRQFSNSRSEMNVSTLELGDSALYLCASSTGQGMGETQYFGPGTRLLVL.

The chain combines TRBV5-6 with TRBJ2-3, with D perhaps TRBD2 (5 bases). CDR1 SGHDT and CDR2 YYEEEE come from the germline V gene. CDR3 length equals 17 residues. With 2 bases removed from V and 1 base from J, the gap between germline ends came to 17 bases. The CDR3 region is CASSFSPPEEGTDTQYF. CDR3 DNA: TGTGCCAGCAGCTTTTCCCCCCCGGAGGAGGGCACAGATACGCAGTATTTT.

The genes are TRBV5-1 and TRBJ1-4; a possible D gene is TRBD1 (6 bases). Germline V gives CDR1 SGHRS, CDR2 YFSETQ. The ends were cut back, 3 bases at V and 1 base at J, with 10 bases in the middle. The CDR3 totals 15 residues. The CDR3 protein is CASSSQGRTNEKLFF. The CDR3 DNA reads as TGCGCCAGCAGCTCTCAGGGGAGAACTAATGAAAAACTGTTTTTT.

This sequence joins TRBV7-2 and TRBJ1-1, with 7 bases matching TRBD1. This CDR3 contains 13 residues. With 8 bases clipped from V and 1 base from J, the junction kept 4 bases outside the gene matches. Germline V gene lookup returns CDR1 SGHTA and CDR2 FQGNSA. CDR3 loop: CASCYRGNTEAFF. The CDR3 DNA is TGTGCCAGCTGCTACAGGGGGAACACTGAAGCTTTCTTT.

This rearrangement joins TRBV25-1 to TRBJ2-7; 9 nucleotides agree with TRBD1. Trimming at V came to 2 bases and at J to 3 bases, leaving 5 bases not matched to a gene. The CDR3 extends over 15 amino acids. Germline V gene lookup returns CDR1 MGHDK and CDR2 SYGVNS. The CDR3 is CASSEATGGVYEQYF. As DNA, the CDR3 is TGTGCCAGCAGTGAAGCGACAGGGGGAGTCTACGAGCAGTACTTC.

The CDR3 DNA is TGTGCCAGCAGCCAAGAACTCCCCCGACAGGCGAATAACTATGGCTACACCTTC. It codes for CASSQELPRQANNYGYTF. The chain links TRBV4-2 to TRBJ1-2, with D perhaps matching TRBD1 (6 bases). V gave up 0 bases and J gave up 1 base, with 18 bases separating them. Germline V gene lookup returns CDR1 LGHNA and CDR2 YNFKEQ. The CDR3 extends over 18 amino acids.

The chain recombines TRBV18 with TRBJ1-1; TRBD1 might be the D (5 bases). The CDR3 is 11 amino acids. Germline V lookup: CDR1 KGHSH, CDR2 LQKENI. Trimming cost V 6 bases and J 8 bases, with 10 bases left between them. The CDR3 coding sequence is TGTGCCAGCTCTCAGGGATCAGAAGCTTTCTTT. This sequence encodes CASSQGSEAFF.

The chain combines TRBV25-1 with TRBJ1-3; D is unresolved. Germline V gene lookup returns CDR1 MGHDK and CDR2 SYGVNS. The CDR3 covers 13 residues. The V gene lost 4 bases and the J gene lost 0 bases, with 4 bases spanning the gap. The CDR3 coding sequence is TGTGCCAGCAGTGTCTCCTCTGGAAACACCATATATTTT. As protein: CASSVSSGNTIYF.

The rearrangement links TRBV30 to TRBJ2-1, with 7 bases fitting TRBD1. Germline lookup yields CDR1 GTSNPN and CDR2 SVGIG (reference sequence). The CDR3 length is 14 residues. Trimming removed 7 bases from V and 2 bases from J; junction bases left unmatched: 8. CDR3 sequence reads: CASRPGTAYNEQFF. As DNA, the CDR3 is TGTGCCTCCCGACCCGGGACAGCCTACAATGAGCAGTTCTTC.

This rearrangement joins TRBV5-4 to TRBJ1-2; TRBD1 agrees at 9 bases. The CDR3 sequence is 14 residues long. The germline V gene encodes CDR1 SGHNT and CDR2 YYREEE (reference sequence). After removal of 5 bases from V and 14 bases from J, the junction contained 16 bases not matched to a gene. The CDR3 DNA is TGTGCCAGCAGTCTCCGAGGGACAGGGCCTCTAATTACCTTC. Protein product: CASSLRGTGPLITF. Looking up the rest from reference TRBV5-4 and TRBJ1-2 gives the full variable domain: ETGVTQSPTHLIKTRGQQVTLRCSSQSGHNTVSWYQQALGQGPQFIFQYYREEENGRGNFPPRFSGLQFPNYSSELNVNALELDDSALYLCASSLRGTGPLITFGSGTRLTVV.